Listed here are 24 T cell receptor beta chains from one sample, sequenced in a study of T cell responses to AZD1222 COVID-19 vaccine. Generated by immunoSEQ multiplex PCR, the TCRdb table keeps only in-frame clones and is missing some. The table has about 130,000 clones, about 85% seen once. Sequencing was performed on peripheral blood, taken on day 0 of AZD1222 vaccination. These receptors all stem from an adult in good health.

The chain is built from TRBV7-3 and TRBJ2-3, with D tentatively TRBD2 (6 bases). The V end was cut by 3 bases, the J end by 0 bases, with 7 bases between. Per germline, CDR1 SGHTA and CDR2 FQGTGA. The CDR3 loop spans 14 amino acids. The CDR3 DNA follows: TGTGCCAGCAGCTTTAGCGGTAGCACAGATACGCAGTATTTT. The encoded protein is CASSFSGSTDTQYF.

The chain recombines TRBV4-2 with TRBJ2-7; 8 bases fit TRBD2. Germline loops: CDR1 LGHNA, CDR2 YNFKEQ. Germline trimming cut 0 bases from V and 6 bases from J; bases unmatched to any gene: 7. CDR3 length equals 15 residues. CDR3 coding DNA: TGTGCCAGCAGCCAAGAAGCGGGAGTTGGGGGCGAGCAGTACTTC. Residues: CASSQEAGVGGEQYF.

The CDR3 region has the DNA TGTGCCAGCAGCTTGACCGACCGGGAGACCCAGTACTTC. Translating gives CASSLTDRETQYF. The V call is TRBV7-2, the J call TRBJ2-5; D uncertain. The CDR3 totals 13 residues. Trimming took off 3 bases at V and 5 bases at J, with 10 bases between the two ends. The germline CDR1 and CDR2 sequences are SGHTA and FQGNSA.

This chain connects TRBV18 to TRBJ2-2; D is perhaps TRBD1 (6 bases). CDR1 KGHSH and CDR2 LQKENI come from the germline V gene. The CDR3 loop spans 14 amino acids. V was clipped by 5 bases and J by 4 bases, with 11 bases between them. The CDR3: CASSAGAVTGELFF. DNA for the CDR3: TGTGCCAGCTCAGCAGGGGCCGTCACCGGGGAGCTGTTTTTT. The full variable domain, with the rest looked up from reference TRBV18 and TRBJ2-2, is NAGVMQNPRHLVRRRGQEARLRCSPMKGHSHVYWYRQLPEEGLKFMVYLQKENIIDESGMPKERFSAEFPKEGPSILRIQQVVRGDSAAYFCASSAGAVTGELFFGEGSRLTVL.

The rearrangement links TRBV6-2 or TRBV6-3 to TRBJ2-6; tentative D call: TRBD1 (5 bases). The germline gives CDR1 MNHEY, CDR2 SVGEGT. The length of the CDR3 is 17 residues. Trimming removed 0 bases at V and 0 bases at J, with 9 bases between. CDR3 nucleotides: TGTGCCAGCAGTTACTCAGGGGTGGGCTCTGGGGCCAACGTCCTGACTTTC. It encodes CASSYSGVGSGANVLTF.

The chain is built from TRBV3-1 (or the pseudogene TRBV3-2) and TRBJ2-1, with a possible D match to TRBD2 (6 bases). Germline CDR1 is LGHDT and CDR2 is YNNKEL (reference sequence). The length of the CDR3 is 13 residues. V was trimmed by 4 bases and J by 9 bases, leaving 13 bases between them. The CDR3 protein is CASSRLTSCEQFF. DNA of the CDR3: TGTGCCAGCAGCCGGCTGACTAGTTGTGAGCAGTTCTTC.

This clone has a handful of counts. This chain links TRBV14 with TRBJ2-3, with D perhaps assigned TRBD1 or TRBD2 (6 bases each). Germline V CDR1 and CDR2: SGHDN, FVKESK. Trimming shortened V by 2 bases and J by 0 bases, and 9 bases separated the two germline ends. This CDR3 comprises 15 residues. The CDR3 protein is CASSQTGASTDTQYF. For the CDR3, the DNA is TGTGCCAGCAGCCAAACGGGGGCTAGCACAGATACGCAGTATTTT.

The J gene is TRBJ1-4, the V gene TRBV4-3; no reliable D call. The CDR3 has 14 residues. Germline CDR1 reads LGHNA; CDR2 reads YSLEER. With 1 base removed from V and 6 bases from J, the gap between germline ends came to 9 bases. The CDR3 sequence: CASSQGLTYEKLFF. The CDR3 bases are TGCGCCAGCAGCCAAGGGTTAACCTATGAAAAACTGTTTTTT.

The CDR3 protein is CASSLADTYNEQFF. The CDR3 DNA is TGTGCCAGCAGCTTAGCGGACACTTACAATGAGCAGTTCTTC. The V and J genes are TRBV7-2 and TRBJ2-1, with D tentatively TRBD1 (5 bases). The V gene lost 0 bases and the J gene lost 4 bases, with 7 bases spanning the gap. The CDR3 spans 14 residues. The germline gives CDR1 SGHTA, CDR2 FQGNSA.

This chain uses TRBV28 with TRBJ2-7; TRBD1 matches at 7 bases. Trimming at V came to 8 bases and at J to 2 bases, leaving 3 bases not matched to a gene. CDR1 is MDHEN and CDR2 is SYDVKM in the germline V gene. CDR3 length: 12 residues. CDR3 sequence reads: CASGTVAYEQYF. The DNA for the CDR3 is TGTGCCAGCGGGACAGTCGCCTACGAGCAGTACTTC. Variable domain in full (rest from reference TRBV28 and TRBJ2-7): DVKVTQSSRYLVKRTGEKVFLECVQDMDHENMFWYRQDPGLGLRLIYFSYDVKMKEKGDIPEGYSVSREKKERFSLILESASTNQTSMYLCASGTVAYEQYFGPGTRLTVT.

This clone was counted only a few times. The V call is TRBV4-1, the J call TRBJ1-3; unclear D gene. Germline lookup yields CDR1 MGHRA and CDR2 YSYEKL. Trimming took off 1 base at V and 7 bases at J, with 5 bases between the two ends. The CDR3 contains 12 residues. DNA of the CDR3: TGCGCCAGCAGCCAAGTCCCGAACACCATATATTTT. Translated: CASSQVPNTIYF.

This chain links TRBV7-9 with TRBJ1-4, with 7 bases fitting TRBD1. Germline CDR1 is SEHNR and CDR2 is FQNEAQ (reference sequence). The CDR3 totals 14 residues. J was trimmed by 7 bases and V by 4 bases; bases with no gene match: 6. CDR3 DNA sequence: TGTGCCAGCAGCTCCGTGGGGACAGCTGAAAAACTGTTTTTT. Its translation is CASSSVGTAEKLFF. The full variable domain, rest sourced from reference TRBV7-9 and TRBJ1-4, is DTGVSQNPRHKITKRGQNVTFRCDPISEHNRLYWYRQTLGQGPEFLTYFQNEAQLEKSRLLSDRFSAERPKGSFSTLEIQRTEQGDSAMYLCASSSVGTAEKLFFGSGTQLSVL.

V gene TRBV5-4 combines with J gene TRBJ2-2, with D possibly being TRBD1 (6 bases). From germline, CDR1 is SGHNT and CDR2 YYREEE (reference sequence). Trimming removed 2 bases from V and 2 bases from J, with 7 bases in between. The CDR3 runs to 14 residues. The CDR3 reads CASSLQGNTGELFF. The CDR3 DNA is TGTGCCAGCAGCTTACAGGGAAACACCGGGGAGCTGTTTTTT. Full variable domain (outside the CDR3, taken from reference TRBV5-4 and TRBJ2-2): ETGVTQSPTHLIKTRGQQVTLRCSSQSGHNTVSWYQQALGQGPQFIFQYYREEENGRGNFPPRFSGLQFPNYSSELNVNALELDDSALYLCASSLQGNTGELFFGEGSRLTVL.

This chain joins TRBV3-1 (or the pseudogene TRBV3-2) and TRBJ1-2, with TRBD1 matching over 9 bases. Germline loops: CDR1 LGHDT, CDR2 YNNKEL (reference sequence). V lost 8 bases and J lost 2; bases outside the gene matches: 15. The CDR3 runs to 17 residues. The CDR3 protein is CASSTDRGSYINYGYTF. The CDR3 DNA is TGTGCCAGCTCCACGGACAGGGGATCCTATATAAACTATGGCTACACCTTC.

This sequence joins TRBV9 and TRBJ1-2; perhaps TRBD1 as D (6 bases). This CDR3 is 12 amino acids long. Between the trimmed V and J ends, which lost 3 bases and 6 bases, there was a span of 9 bases. Germline-derived CDR1 and CDR2 are SGDLS and YYNGEE. The CDR3 loop reads CASSAGGHGYTF. CDR3 coding DNA: TGTGCCAGCAGCGCGGGGGGGCATGGCTACACCTTC.

The chain couples TRBV27 to TRBJ1-2; 10 positions match TRBD1. The junction had 10 bases not matched to a gene; V was cut back by 2 bases and J by 4 bases. The V gene's germline CDR1 is MNHEY and CDR2 SMNVEV (reference sequence). The CDR3 length is 17 residues. In DNA, the CDR3 is TGTGCCAGCAGTTTAACCCCCCCGGGACAGGGGTTCTATGGCTACACCTTC. This codes for CASSLTPPGQGFYGYTF.

There are a few counts of this clone. The V and J genes are TRBV30 and TRBJ2-5, with 9 bases fitting TRBD2. J gave up 13 bases and V 0 bases, and 6 bases lay outside the gene matches. Per germline, CDR1 GTSNPN and CDR2 SVGIG (reference sequence). The CDR3 contains 12 residues. The CDR3 here is CAWSVIAGVRYF. The CDR3 DNA follows: TGTGCCTGGAGTGTAATAGCGGGAGTTCGGTACTTC.

The CDR3, as DNA: TGTGCCAGCAGCCCCACGCGGGGAAGGACCACTGAAGCTTTCTTT. This sequence encodes CASSPTRGRTTEAFF. The chain employs TRBV7-2 and TRBJ1-1, with D unclear. The CDR3 has 15 amino acids. Germline assignment: CDR1 SGHTA and CDR2 FQGNSA. V shed 5 bases and J shed 4 bases, with 17 bases lying between them.

The chain combines TRBV6-2 or TRBV6-3 with TRBJ1-5, with a tentative D call TRBD1 (6 bases). Germline V lookup: CDR1 MNHEY, CDR2 SVGEGT. The CDR3 contains 16 residues. The ends were cut back, 6 bases at V and 0 bases at J, with 15 bases in the middle. The CDR3 spells CASSEQGWYSNQPQHF. The DNA of the CDR3 is TGTGCCAGCAGCGAACAGGGATGGTATAGCAATCAGCCCCAGCATTTT.

The rearrangement joins TRBV7-2 to TRBJ2-5; 10 bases fit TRBD2. The CDR3 extends over 16 amino acids. In germline, CDR1 is SGHTA, CDR2 FQGNSA. The J segment lost 4 bases and the V segment lost 5 bases, leaving 10 bases of the junction unmatched. Here the CDR3 reads CASSPRDSGGRETQYF. The CDR3 DNA reads as TGTGCCAGCAGCCCCCGGGATAGCGGGGGGCGAGAGACCCAGTACTTC.

This chain joins TRBV4-3 and TRBJ2-7; 8 bases line up with TRBD2. V shed 4 bases and J 2 bases; nucleotides not matched to a gene: 7. The germline gives CDR1 LGHNA, CDR2 YSLEER. The CDR3 has 15 residues. In nucleotides, the CDR3 is TGCGCCAGCAGCCCCCAGCGGGGGTTAACCTACGAGCAGTACTTC. As protein: CASSPQRGLTYEQYF.

This chain joins TRBV6-6 and TRBJ2-5, with D perhaps being TRBD1 or TRBD2 (5 bases each). The CDR3 runs 14 residues. Germline values: CDR1 MNHNY, CDR2 SVGAGI (reference sequence). V gave up 6 bases and J gave up 4 bases, with 15 bases separating them. Written as DNA, the CDR3 is TGTGCCAGCAGATCCGCCGGGGCTGGAGAGACCCAGTACTTC. It is translated as CASRSAGAGETQYF.

The chain has TRBV27 and TRBJ2-7; TRBD1 is a possible D gene (6 bases). V dropped 3 bases and J dropped 1 base, with 19 bases sitting between them. Germline lookup yields CDR1 MNHEY and CDR2 SMNVEV (reference sequence). CDR3 size: 17 residues. CDR3 protein: CASSFNNVFTGSYEQYF. The DNA for the CDR3 is TGTGCCAGCAGTTTTAACAACGTCTTTACAGGGTCCTACGAGCAGTACTTC.

The chain employs TRBV5-1 and TRBJ1-3; D is perhaps TRBD1 (6 bases). CDR3 size: 14 residues. The germline gives CDR1 SGHRS, CDR2 YFSETQ. The V end was cut by 4 bases, the J end by 0 bases, with 8 bases between. The CDR3, as DNA: TGCGCCAGCAGCGGGACAATCTCTGGAAACACCATATATTTT. This sequence encodes CASSGTISGNTIYF.